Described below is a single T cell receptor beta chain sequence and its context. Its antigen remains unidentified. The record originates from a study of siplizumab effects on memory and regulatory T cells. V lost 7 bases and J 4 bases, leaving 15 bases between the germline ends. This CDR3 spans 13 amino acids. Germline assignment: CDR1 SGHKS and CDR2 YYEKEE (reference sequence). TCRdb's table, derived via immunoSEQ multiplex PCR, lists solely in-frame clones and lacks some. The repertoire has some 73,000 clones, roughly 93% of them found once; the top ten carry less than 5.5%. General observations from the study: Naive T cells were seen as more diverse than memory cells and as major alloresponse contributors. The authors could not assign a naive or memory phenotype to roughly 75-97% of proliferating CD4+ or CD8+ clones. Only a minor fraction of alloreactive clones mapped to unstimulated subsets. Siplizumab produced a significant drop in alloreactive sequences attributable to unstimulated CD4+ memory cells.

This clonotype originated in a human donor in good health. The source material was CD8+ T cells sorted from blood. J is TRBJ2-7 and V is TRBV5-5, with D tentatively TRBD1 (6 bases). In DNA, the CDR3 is TGTGCCAGCGGGCTCTCAGGGGAATACGAGCAGTACTTC. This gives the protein CASGLSGEYEQYF.